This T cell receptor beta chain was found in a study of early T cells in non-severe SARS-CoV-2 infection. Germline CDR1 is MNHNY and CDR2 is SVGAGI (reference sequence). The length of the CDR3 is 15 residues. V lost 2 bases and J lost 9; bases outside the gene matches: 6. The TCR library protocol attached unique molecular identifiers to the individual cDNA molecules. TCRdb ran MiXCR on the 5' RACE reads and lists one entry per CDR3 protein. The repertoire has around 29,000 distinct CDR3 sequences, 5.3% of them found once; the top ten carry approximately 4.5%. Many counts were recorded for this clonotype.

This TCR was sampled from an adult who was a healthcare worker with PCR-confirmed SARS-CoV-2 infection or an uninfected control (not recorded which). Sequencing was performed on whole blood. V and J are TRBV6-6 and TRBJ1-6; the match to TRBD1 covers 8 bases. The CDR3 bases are TGTGCCAGCAGTTACGCACAGGGGGAGGTTTCACCCCTCCACTTT. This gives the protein CASSYAQGEVSPLHF.